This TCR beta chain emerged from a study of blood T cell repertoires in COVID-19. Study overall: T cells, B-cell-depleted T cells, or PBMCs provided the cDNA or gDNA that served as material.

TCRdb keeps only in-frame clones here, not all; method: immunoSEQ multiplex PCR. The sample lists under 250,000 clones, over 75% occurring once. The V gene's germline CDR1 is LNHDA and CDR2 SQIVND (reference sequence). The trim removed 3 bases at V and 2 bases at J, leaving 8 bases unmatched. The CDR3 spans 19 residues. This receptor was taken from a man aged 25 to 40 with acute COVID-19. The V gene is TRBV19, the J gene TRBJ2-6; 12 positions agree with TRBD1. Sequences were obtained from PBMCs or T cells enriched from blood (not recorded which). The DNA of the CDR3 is TGTGCCAGTAGTATTGGACGGGGACAGGGGGCGCCTGGGGCCAACGTCCTGACTTTC. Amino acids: CASSIGRGQGAPGANVLTF.